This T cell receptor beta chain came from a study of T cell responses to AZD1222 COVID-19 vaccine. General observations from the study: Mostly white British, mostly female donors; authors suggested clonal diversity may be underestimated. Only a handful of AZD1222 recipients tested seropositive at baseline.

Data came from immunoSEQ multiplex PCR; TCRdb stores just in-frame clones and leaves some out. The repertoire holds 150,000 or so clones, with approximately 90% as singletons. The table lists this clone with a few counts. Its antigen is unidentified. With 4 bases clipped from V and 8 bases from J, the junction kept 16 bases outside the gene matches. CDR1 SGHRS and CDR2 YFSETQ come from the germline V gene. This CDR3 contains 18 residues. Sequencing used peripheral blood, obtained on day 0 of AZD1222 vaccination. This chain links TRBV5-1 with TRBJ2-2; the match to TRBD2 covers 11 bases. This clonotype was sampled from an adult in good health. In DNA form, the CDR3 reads TGCGCCAGCAGCCTTATCCCGTTGCTAGCGGGAGGTATAGGGGAGCTGTTTTTT. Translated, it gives CASSLIPLLAGGIGELFF.